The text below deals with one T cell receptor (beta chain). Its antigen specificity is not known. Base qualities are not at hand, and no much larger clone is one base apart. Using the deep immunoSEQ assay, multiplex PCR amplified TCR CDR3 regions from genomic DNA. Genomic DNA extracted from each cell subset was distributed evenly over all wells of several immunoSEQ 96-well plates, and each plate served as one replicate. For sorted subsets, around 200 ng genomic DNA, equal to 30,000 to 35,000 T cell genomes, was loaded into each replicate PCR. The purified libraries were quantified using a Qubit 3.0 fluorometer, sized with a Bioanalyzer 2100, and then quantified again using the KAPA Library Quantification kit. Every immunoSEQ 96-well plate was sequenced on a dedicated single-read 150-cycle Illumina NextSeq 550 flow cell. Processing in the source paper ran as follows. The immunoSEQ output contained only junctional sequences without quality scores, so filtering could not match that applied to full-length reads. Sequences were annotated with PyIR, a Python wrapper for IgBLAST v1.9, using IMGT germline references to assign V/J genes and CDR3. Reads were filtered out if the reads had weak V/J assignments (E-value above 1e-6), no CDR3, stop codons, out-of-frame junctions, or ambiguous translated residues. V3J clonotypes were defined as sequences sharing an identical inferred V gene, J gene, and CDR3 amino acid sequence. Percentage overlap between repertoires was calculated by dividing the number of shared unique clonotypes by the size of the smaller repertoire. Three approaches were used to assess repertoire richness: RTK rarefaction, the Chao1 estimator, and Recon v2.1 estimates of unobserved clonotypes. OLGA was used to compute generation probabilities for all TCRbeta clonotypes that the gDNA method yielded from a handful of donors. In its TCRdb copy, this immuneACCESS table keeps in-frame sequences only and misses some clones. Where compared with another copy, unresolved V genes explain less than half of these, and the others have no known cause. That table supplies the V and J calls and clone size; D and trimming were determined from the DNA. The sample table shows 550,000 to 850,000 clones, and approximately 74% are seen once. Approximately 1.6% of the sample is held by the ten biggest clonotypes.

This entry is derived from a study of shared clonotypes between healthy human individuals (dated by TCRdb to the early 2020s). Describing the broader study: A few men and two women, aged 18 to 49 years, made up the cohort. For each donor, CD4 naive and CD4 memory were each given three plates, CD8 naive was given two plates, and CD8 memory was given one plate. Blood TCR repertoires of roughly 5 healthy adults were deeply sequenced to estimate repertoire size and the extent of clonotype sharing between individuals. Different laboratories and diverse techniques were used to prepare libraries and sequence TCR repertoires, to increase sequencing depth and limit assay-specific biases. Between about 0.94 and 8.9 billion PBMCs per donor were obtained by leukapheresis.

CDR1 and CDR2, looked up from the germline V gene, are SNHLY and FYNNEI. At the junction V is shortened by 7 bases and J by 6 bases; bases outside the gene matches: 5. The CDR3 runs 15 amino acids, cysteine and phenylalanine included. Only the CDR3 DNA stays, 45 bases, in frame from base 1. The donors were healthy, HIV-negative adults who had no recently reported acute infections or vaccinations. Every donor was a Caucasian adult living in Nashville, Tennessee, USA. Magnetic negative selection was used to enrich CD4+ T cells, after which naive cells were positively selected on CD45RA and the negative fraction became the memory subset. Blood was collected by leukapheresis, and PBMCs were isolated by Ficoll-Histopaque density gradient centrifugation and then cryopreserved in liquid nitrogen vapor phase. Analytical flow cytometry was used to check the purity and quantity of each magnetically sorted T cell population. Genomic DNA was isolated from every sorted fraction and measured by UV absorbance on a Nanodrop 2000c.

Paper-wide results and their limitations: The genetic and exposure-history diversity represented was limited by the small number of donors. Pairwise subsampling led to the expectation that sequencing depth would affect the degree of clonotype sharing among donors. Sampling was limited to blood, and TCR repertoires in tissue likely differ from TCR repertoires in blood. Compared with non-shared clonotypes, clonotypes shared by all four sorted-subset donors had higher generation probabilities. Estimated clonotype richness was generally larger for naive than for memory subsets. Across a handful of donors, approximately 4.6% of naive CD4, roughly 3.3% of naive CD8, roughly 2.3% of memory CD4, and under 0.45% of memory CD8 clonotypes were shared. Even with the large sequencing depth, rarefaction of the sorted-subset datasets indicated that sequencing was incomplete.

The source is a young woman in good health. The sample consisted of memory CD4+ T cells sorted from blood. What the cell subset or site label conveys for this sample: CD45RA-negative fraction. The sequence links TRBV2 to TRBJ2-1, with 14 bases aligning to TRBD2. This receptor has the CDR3 CASTLGLAGGNEQFF. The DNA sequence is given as TGTGCCAGCACCCTCGGACTAGCGGGAGGCAATGAGCAGTTCTTC. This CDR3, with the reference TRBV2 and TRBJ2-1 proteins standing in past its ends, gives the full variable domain EPEVTQTPSHQVTQMGQEVILRCVPISNHLYFYWYRQILGQKVEFLVSFYNNEISEKSEIFDDQFSVERPDGSNFTLKIRSTKLEDSAMYFCASTLGLAGGNEQFFGPGTRLTVL.